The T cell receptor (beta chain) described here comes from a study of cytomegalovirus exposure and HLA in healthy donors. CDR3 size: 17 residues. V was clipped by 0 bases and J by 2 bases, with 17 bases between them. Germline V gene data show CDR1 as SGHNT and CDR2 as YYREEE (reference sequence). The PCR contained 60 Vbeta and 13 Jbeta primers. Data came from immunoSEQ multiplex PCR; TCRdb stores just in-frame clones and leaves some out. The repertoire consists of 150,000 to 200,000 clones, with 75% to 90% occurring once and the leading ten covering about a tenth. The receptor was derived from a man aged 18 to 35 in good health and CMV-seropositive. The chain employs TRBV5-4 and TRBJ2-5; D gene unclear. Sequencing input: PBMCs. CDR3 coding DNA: TGTGCCAGCAGCTTGGGGCCCGCGGCGGATGAGCAAGAGACCCAGTACTTC. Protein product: CASSLGPAADEQETQYF.